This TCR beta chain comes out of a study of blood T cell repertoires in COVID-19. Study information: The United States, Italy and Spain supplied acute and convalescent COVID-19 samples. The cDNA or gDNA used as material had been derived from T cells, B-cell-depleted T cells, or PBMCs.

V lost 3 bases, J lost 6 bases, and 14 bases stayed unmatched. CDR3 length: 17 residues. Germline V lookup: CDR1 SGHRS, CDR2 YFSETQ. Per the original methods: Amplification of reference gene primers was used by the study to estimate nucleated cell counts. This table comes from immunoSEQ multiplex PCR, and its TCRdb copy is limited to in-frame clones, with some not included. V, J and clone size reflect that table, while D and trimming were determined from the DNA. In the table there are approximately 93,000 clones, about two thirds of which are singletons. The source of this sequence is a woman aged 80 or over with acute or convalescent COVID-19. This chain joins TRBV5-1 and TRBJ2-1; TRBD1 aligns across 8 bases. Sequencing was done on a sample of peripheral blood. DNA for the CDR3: TGCGCCAGCAGCTGGGGACAGGACCCTTTTCTGGCCAATGAGCAGTTCTTC. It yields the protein CASSWGQDPFLANEQFF.